Listed below are T cell receptor beta chains from one sample, sequenced in a study of shared clonotypes between healthy human individuals. Generated by immunoSEQ multiplex PCR, the TCRdb table keeps only in-frame clones and is missing some. This table has fewer than 850,000 clones, about 78% appearing once. The sample taken for sequencing was memory CD4+ T cells sorted from blood. These receptors were obtained from a woman in her 30s in good health. Both conserved end residues are part of each CDR3. The order of the fields is V gene, clone size, D gene, J gene, CDR3 protein, CDR3 DNA. A D gene is named only where the DNA matches it firmly. Clone size appears in some rows only: once, few, many, or a class for an expanded clone.

v_gene: TRBV7-9
abundance: NA
d_gene: TRBD2
j_gene: TRBJ2-1
CDR3aa: CASSFGLAGGSYNEQFF
CDR3nt: TGTGCCAGCAGCTTCGGGCTAGCGGGAGGTTCTTACAATGAGCAGTTCTTC

v_gene: TRBV18
abundance: once
d_gene: NA
j_gene: TRBJ2-1
CDR3aa: CASSPRGDQQFF
CDR3nt: TGTGCCAGCTCCCCTAGAGGGGATCAGCAGTTCTTC

v_gene: TRBV10-3
abundance: few
d_gene: NA
j_gene: TRBJ1-3
CDR3aa: CAISATGSGNTIYF
CDR3nt: TGTGCCATCAGTGCGACGGGCTCTGGAAACACCATATATTTT

v_gene: TRBV7-9
abundance: NA
d_gene: TRBD2
j_gene: TRBJ2-3
CDR3aa: CASSRDSGGADTQYF
CDR3nt: TGTGCCAGCAGTCGGGACTCGGGAGGGGCAGATACGCAGTATTTT

v_gene: TRBV19
abundance: NA
d_gene: TRBD2
j_gene: TRBJ2-3
CDR3aa: CAVGTSGADTQYF
CDR3nt: TGTGCCGTGGGGACTAGCGGGGCAGATACGCAGTATTTT

v_gene: TRBV11-2
abundance: NA
d_gene: TRBD2
j_gene: TRBJ2-3
CDR3aa: CASSWTSGRDGDTQYF
CDR3nt: TGTGCCAGCAGCTGGACTAGCGGGAGGGATGGAGATACGCAGTATTTT

v_gene: TRBV28
abundance: NA
d_gene: TRBD2
j_gene: TRBJ2-7
CDR3aa: CASSLSGSSYEQYF
CDR3nt: TGTGCCAGCAGTTTAAGCGGGAGCTCCTACGAGCAGTACTTC

v_gene: TRBV29-1
abundance: NA
d_gene: TRBD2
j_gene: TRBJ2-5
CDR3aa: CSTPAREMETQYF
CDR3nt: TGCAGCACCCCCGCGCGGGAGATGGAGACCCAGTACTTC

v_gene: TRBV6-1
abundance: NA
d_gene: NA
j_gene: TRBJ2-7
CDR3aa: CASSLRDTTYEQYF
CDR3nt: TGTGCCAGCAGCCTCCGGGACACTACCTACGAGCAGTACTTC

v_gene: TRBV27
abundance: once
d_gene: TRBD1
j_gene: TRBJ2-1
CDR3aa: CASRPTGESYNEQFF
CDR3nt: TGTGCCAGCAGGCCGACAGGGGAATCCTACAATGAGCAGTTCTTC

v_gene: TRBV29-1
abundance: few
d_gene: NA
j_gene: TRBJ2-7
CDR3aa: CSVEWDPRGEQYF
CDR3nt: TGCAGCGTTGAATGGGACCCCCGGGGCGAGCAGTACTTC

v_gene: TRBV4-1
abundance: NA
d_gene: TRBD1
j_gene: TRBJ1-2
CDR3aa: CASEEGTGGGYTF
CDR3nt: TGTGCCAGCGAAGAGGGGACAGGCGGTGGCTACACCTTC

v_gene: TRBV6-5
abundance: NA
d_gene: TRBD2
j_gene: TRBJ2-7
CDR3aa: CASSPRTSDYEQYF
CDR3nt: TGTGCCAGCAGTCCTAGGACTAGCGATTACGAGCAGTACTTC

v_gene: TRBV5-1
abundance: NA
d_gene: NA
j_gene: TRBJ2-5
CDR3aa: CASSGGLVGGETQYF
CDR3nt: TGCGCCAGCAGCGGGGGTCTAGTAGGAGGGGAGACCCAGTACTTC

v_gene: TRBV5-1
abundance: NA
d_gene: NA
j_gene: TRBJ1-1
CDR3aa: CASSLVRGGRRRAFF
CDR3nt: TGCGCCAGCAGCTTGGTCAGGGGTGGACGCCGCCGAGCTTTCTTT

v_gene: TRBV27
abundance: NA
d_gene: TRBD2
j_gene: TRBJ2-7
CDR3aa: CASSSLAGGSYEQYF
CDR3nt: TGTGCCAGCAGTTCACTAGCGGGAGGATCCTACGAGCAGTACTTC

v_gene: TRBV7-2
abundance: NA
d_gene: NA
j_gene: TRBJ2-1
CDR3aa: CASSILLAETQFF
CDR3nt: TGTGCCAGCAGCATACTATTAGCAGAGACTCAGTTCTTC

v_gene: TRBV2
abundance: NA
d_gene: TRBD2
j_gene: TRBJ2-7
CDR3aa: CASTRKGGSAHEQYF
CDR3nt: TGTGCCAGCACCCGGAAAGGCGGGAGTGCCCACGAGCAGTACTTC

v_gene: TRBV4-1
abundance: NA
d_gene: TRBD2
j_gene: TRBJ2-1
CDR3aa: CASSRSGTSGSSYNEQFF
CDR3nt: TGCGCCAGCAGCCGTTCTGGGACTAGCGGGAGCTCCTACAATGAGCAGTTCTTC

v_gene: TRBV2
abundance: NA
d_gene: NA
j_gene: TRBJ2-6
CDR3aa: CASRLTGTNSGANVLTF
CDR3nt: TGTGCCAGCAGGTTGACAGGCACCAACTCTGGGGCCAACGTCCTGACTTTC

v_gene: TRBV19
abundance: NA
d_gene: NA
j_gene: TRBJ2-7
CDR3aa: CASREAGVSGEQYF
CDR3nt: TGTGCCAGTAGGGAAGCCGGGGTATCGGGTGAGCAGTACTTC

v_gene: TRBV4-1
abundance: NA
d_gene: NA
j_gene: TRBJ2-3
CDR3aa: CASSQDWEQGWAGESTDTQYF
CDR3nt: TGCGCCAGCAGCCAAGATTGGGAACAGGGTTGGGCGGGGGAGAGCACAGATACGCAGTATTTT

v_gene: TRBV5-5
abundance: NA
d_gene: TRBD1
j_gene: TRBJ1-2
CDR3aa: CASSLGGTAYNYGYTF
CDR3nt: TGTGCCAGCAGCCTAGGTGGGACAGCCTATAACTATGGCTACACCTTC

v_gene: TRBV6-5
abundance: few
d_gene: TRBD2
j_gene: TRBJ2-1
CDR3aa: CASTPGLAGIGEQFF
CDR3nt: TGTGCCAGCACCCCGGGACTAGCGGGAATCGGTGAGCAGTTCTTC

v_gene: TRBV4-1
abundance: NA
d_gene: TRBD2
j_gene: TRBJ2-7
CDR3aa: CASSPDSPGLMYF
CDR3nt: TGCGCCAGCAGCCCTGACTCCCCGGGACTAATGTACTTC

v_gene: TRBV28
abundance: NA
d_gene: NA
j_gene: TRBJ2-1
CDR3aa: CASRNSGAGYEQFF
CDR3nt: TGTGCCAGCAGAAACTCGGGGGCGGGCTATGAGCAGTTCTTC

v_gene: TRBV7-9
abundance: few
d_gene: TRBD1
j_gene: TRBJ2-4
CDR3aa: CASTTTGYQNIQYF
CDR3nt: TGTGCCAGCACCACGACAGGGTACCAAAACATTCAGTACTTC

v_gene: TRBV5-1
abundance: NA
d_gene: NA
j_gene: TRBJ1-1
CDR3aa: CASSRDGEAFF
CDR3nt: TGCGCCAGCTCTCGCGATGGTGAAGCTTTCTTT

v_gene: TRBV28
abundance: NA
d_gene: TRBD1
j_gene: TRBJ1-5
CDR3aa: CASSLRGTVTGNQPQHF
CDR3nt: TGTGCCAGCAGTTTAAGGGGGACAGTTACCGGCAATCAGCCCCAGCATTTT